The next 21 T cell receptor beta chains were all read from a single sample in a study of blood T cell repertoires in COVID-19. Data came from immunoSEQ multiplex PCR; TCRdb stores just in-frame clones and leaves some out. Among about 400,000 clones listed, roughly 87% were seen once. Specimen: PBMCs or T cells enriched from blood (not recorded which). The source of these receptors is a woman aged 18-35 years with acute COVID-19.

V usage is TRBV6-2 or TRBV6-3 and J usage is TRBJ1-5, with a tentative D call TRBD1 (6 bases). This CDR3 region has 14 residues. Germline V gene lookup returns CDR1 MNHEY and CDR2 SVGEGT. The V end lost 5 bases, the J end lost 3 bases, and 11 bases lay between the germline ends. CDR3 loop: CASSTTGSNQPQHF. The CDR3 DNA follows: TGTGCCAGCAGTACGACAGGATCCAATCAGCCCCAGCATTTT.

CDR3 DNA: TGTGCCACCGGATCGGGACAGGGCTTGAGGGAAAAACTGTTTTTT. Protein sequence: CATGSGQGLREKLFF. V gene TRBV10-3 combines with J gene TRBJ1-4; 9 bases line up with TRBD1. The CDR3 is 15 residues long. Germline trimming cut 10 bases from V and 8 bases from J; bases unmatched to any gene: 14. Germline CDR1 is ENHRY and CDR2 is SYGVKD.

The chain employs TRBV5-6 and TRBJ2-2; 7 bases are shared with TRBD1. CDR1 and CDR2 from the germline V gene are SGHDT and YYEEEE. The V and J ends lost 3 bases and 1 base, in that order; junction bases with no gene match: 6. The CDR3 runs to 16 residues. The CDR3 DNA reads TGTGCCAGCAGCTCCCCCGGGACAGTGAACACCGGGGAGCTGTTTTTT. It yields the protein CASSSPGTVNTGELFF.

This clone has only a few counts. This sequence joins TRBV7-2 and TRBJ1-4; 8 bases match TRBD1. Trimming took 1 base from V and 7 from J; bases not matched to a gene: 11. The CDR3 length is 17 residues. Germline V gene data show CDR1 as SGHTA and CDR2 as FQGNSA. The CDR3 loop is CASSLELFQGAGEKLFF. The CDR3 DNA is TGTGCCAGCAGCTTAGAACTTTTCCAGGGGGCAGGTGAAAAACTGTTTTTT.

V and J are TRBV7-9 and TRBJ2-4, with TRBD2 matching 11 bases. The CDR3 contains 18 residues. Germline loops: CDR1 SEHNR, CDR2 FQNEAQ (reference sequence). V shed 4 bases and J 3 bases; nucleotides not matched to a gene: 11. CDR3 DNA sequence: TGTGCCAGCAGCTCAGCGACTAGCGGGAAGAGGGGCAAAAACATTCAGTACTTC. Encoded protein: CASSSATSGKRGKNIQYF.

In its sample, this clone was seen once. The V call is TRBV6-5, the J call TRBJ1-1, with D possibly being TRBD1 (5 bases). The CDR3 runs 11 residues. Germline values: CDR1 MNHEY, CDR2 SVGAGI. The germline V and J ends were trimmed by 2 bases and 8 bases, with 6 bases remaining between them. CDR3 bases: TGTGCCAGCAGTTACCGACAGGAAGCTTTCTTT. The encoded protein is CASSYRQEAFF.

The chain is built from TRBV14 and TRBJ2-5, with 12 nucleotides matching TRBD2. CDR1 is SGHDN, CDR2 FVKESK, per germline. V shed 6 bases, J shed 4 bases, and the junction held 6 bases outside the gene matches. This CDR3 region has 15 residues. DNA for the CDR3: TGTGCCAGCAGTCGCACTAGCGGGGGGTCAGAGACCCAGTACTTC. Translating it yields CASSRTSGGSETQYF.

The chain has TRBV5-1 and TRBJ2-7; the match to TRBD1 covers 9 bases. Germline V gene data show CDR1 as SGHRS and CDR2 as YFSETQ. J was trimmed by 4 bases and V by 6 bases; bases with no gene match: 8. The CDR3 loop spans 14 amino acids. CDR3 DNA: TGCGCCAGCAAGGCGGGACAGGGAAGATACGAGCAGTACTTC. Translating gives CASKAGQGRYEQYF.

The chain's CDR3 is CASSPLGGRSYNEQFF. In DNA form, the CDR3 reads TGTGCCAGCAGCCCACTGGGGGGGCGCTCCTACAATGAGCAGTTCTTC. The chain is built from TRBV9 and TRBJ2-1; a possible D gene is TRBD2 (7 bases). The germline V gene encodes CDR1 SGDLS and CDR2 YYNGEE. The CDR3 loop spans 16 amino acids. Deletions cut 4 bases from V and 0 bases from J, with 14 bases between.

The chain uses TRBV6-5 and TRBJ2-3; 10 bases line up with TRBD2. CDR1 is MNHEY, CDR2 SVGAGI, per germline. V trimming: 2 bases; J trimming: 6 bases; junction bases outside the gene matches: 5. This CDR3 contains 15 residues. The CDR3 region is CASSYGLAGVDTQYF. CDR3 sequence (DNA): TGTGCCAGCAGTTACGGGCTAGCGGGAGTGGATACGCAGTATTTT.

The chain recombines TRBV3-1 (or the pseudogene TRBV3-2) with TRBJ2-1, with TRBD2 identical over 9 bases. The germline CDR1 and CDR2 sequences are LGHDT and YNNKEL (reference sequence). The CDR3 consists of 16 residues. Unmatched junction bases numbered 7, after V lost 3 bases and J lost 4 bases. As DNA, the CDR3 is TGTGCCAGCAGCCACATAACACTAGCGGGTTACAATGAGCAGTTCTTC. As protein: CASSHITLAGYNEQFF.

J is TRBJ2-7 and V is TRBV19; TRBD2 aligns across 8 bases. Germline lookup yields CDR1 LNHDA and CDR2 SQIVND (reference sequence). The CDR3 is 13 residues long. The V segment lost 7 bases and the J segment 2 bases; nucleotides outside the gene matches: 4. DNA for the CDR3: TGTGCCAGTATGGGACTAGGACCCTACGAGCAGTACTTC. This gives the protein CASMGLGPYEQYF.

This chain uses TRBV5-1 with TRBJ2-7, with 8 bases identical to TRBD1. Germline values: CDR1 SGHRS, CDR2 YFSETQ. Trimming took 5 bases from V and 0 from J; bases not matched to a gene: 7. The CDR3 length is 15 residues. CDR3 amino acids: CASSLPDRDSYEQYF. The CDR3 region has the DNA TGCGCCAGCAGTCTCCCGGACAGGGACTCCTACGAGCAGTACTTC.

This chain links TRBV9 with TRBJ2-1; 9 nucleotides align to TRBD2. The CDR3 covers 16 residues. The V gene end was trimmed by 0 bases and the J gene end by 4 bases; junction bases not matched to a gene: 5. Germline CDR1 reads SGDLS; CDR2 reads YYNGEE. This CDR3 is CASSVVASGTYNEQFF. CDR3 coding DNA: TGTGCCAGCAGCGTAGTAGCTAGCGGGACTTACAATGAGCAGTTCTTC.

V gene TRBV6-5 combines with J gene TRBJ1-2; 8 bases are a match to TRBD1. V shed 6 bases, J shed 4 bases, and the junction held 7 bases outside the gene matches. Germline CDR1 reads MNHEY; CDR2 reads SVGAGI. There are 14 residues in the CDR3. The CDR3 loop is CASSHPGTGYGYTF. The DNA of the CDR3 is TGTGCCAGCAGCCATCCCGGGACAGGCTATGGCTACACCTTC.

The rearrangement links TRBV2 to TRBJ1-5, with TRBD1 matching over 9 bases. CDR3 length: 15 residues. J lost 6 bases, V lost 6 bases, and 9 bases had no gene match. Per germline, CDR1 SNHLY and CDR2 FYNNEI. The CDR3, as DNA: TGTGCCAGCAGCGCACAGGGGGCGCTTCTTCAGCCCCAGCATTTT. This codes for CASSAQGALLQPQHF.

V usage is TRBV5-1 and J usage is TRBJ2-7, with TRBD1 matching over 8 bases. In germline, CDR1 is SGHRS, CDR2 YFSETQ. Losses at the gene ends were 2 bases for V and 4 bases for J; bases not matched to a gene: 5. The CDR3 loop spans 14 amino acids. The CDR3 spells CASSFQGAGYEQYF. In nucleotides, the CDR3 is TGCGCCAGCAGCTTTCAGGGGGCGGGGTACGAGCAGTACTTC.

The chain recombines TRBV7-9 with TRBJ1-4; D possibly corresponds to TRBD1 (5 bases). CDR1 and CDR2 (germline): SEHNR, FQNEAQ (reference sequence). This CDR3 comprises 11 residues. Trimming shortened V by 3 bases and J by 14 bases, and 10 bases separated the two germline ends. CDR3 in DNA: TGTGCCAGCAGCTTGGGGCAGGTTCTGTTTTTT. This translates into CASSLGQVLFF. Combining the CDR3 with reference TRBV7-9 and TRBJ1-4 gives the whole variable domain DTGVSQNPRHKITKRGQNVTFRCDPISEHNRLYWYRQTLGQGPEFLTYFQNEAQLEKSRLLSDRFSAERPKGSFSTLEIQRTEQGDSAMYLCASSLGQVLFFGSGTQLSVL.

The genes are TRBV6-5 and TRBJ1-2; 8 bases align to TRBD1. The germline CDR1 and CDR2 sequences are MNHEY and SVGAGI. The CDR3 has 15 residues. J gave up 6 bases and V 5 bases, and 11 bases lay outside the gene matches. The DNA of the CDR3 is TGTGCCAGCAGTCCGGCCCAGGACAGGGTTCATGGCTACACCTTC. Translation gives CASSPAQDRVHGYTF.

The chain uses TRBV5-1 and TRBJ2-4; no reliable D call. The CDR3 runs to 14 residues. Trimming left V 0 bases short and J 0 bases short, with 4 bases between. CDR1 is SGHRS and CDR2 is YFSETQ in the germline V gene. The CDR3: CASSLELAKNIQYF. For the CDR3, the DNA is TGCGCCAGCAGCTTGGAACTAGCCAAAAACATTCAGTACTTC.

The chain combines TRBV7-9 with TRBJ1-4, with D maybe TRBD1 (5 bases). This CDR3 is 14 amino acids long. Germline CDR1 is SEHNR and CDR2 is FQNEAQ (reference sequence). Between the trimmed V and J ends, which lost 1 base and 4 bases, there was a span of 7 bases. The CDR3 coding sequence is TGTGCCAGCAGCTTAGGACAGCTTAATGAAAAACTGTTTTTT. It encodes CASSLGQLNEKLFF.